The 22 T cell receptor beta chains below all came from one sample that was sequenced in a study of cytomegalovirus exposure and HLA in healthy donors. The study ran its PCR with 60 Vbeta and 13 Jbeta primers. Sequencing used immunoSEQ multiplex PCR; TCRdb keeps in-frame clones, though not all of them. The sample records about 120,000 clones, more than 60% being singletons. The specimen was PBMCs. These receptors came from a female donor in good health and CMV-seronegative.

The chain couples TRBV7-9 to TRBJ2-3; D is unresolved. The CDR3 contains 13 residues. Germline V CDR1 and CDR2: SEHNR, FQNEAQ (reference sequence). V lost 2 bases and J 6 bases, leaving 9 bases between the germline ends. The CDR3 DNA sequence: TGTGCCAGCAGCTTAACCGCCCGGGATACGCAGTATTTT. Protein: CASSLTARDTQYF.

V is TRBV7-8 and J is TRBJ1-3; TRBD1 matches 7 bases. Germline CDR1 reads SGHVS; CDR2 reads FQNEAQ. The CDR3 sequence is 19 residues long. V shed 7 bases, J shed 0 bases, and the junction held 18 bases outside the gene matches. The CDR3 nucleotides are TGTGCCAGCAACTCCCCTAAGGGGGCGGAGGTTAGCTCTGGAAACACCATATATTTT. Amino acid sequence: CASNSPKGAEVSSGNTIYF.

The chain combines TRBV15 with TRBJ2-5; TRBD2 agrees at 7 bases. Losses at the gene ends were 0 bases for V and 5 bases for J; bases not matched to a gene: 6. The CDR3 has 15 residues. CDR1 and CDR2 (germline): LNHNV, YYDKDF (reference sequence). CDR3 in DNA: TGTGCCACCAGCAGAGATCGCGGGAGAGCGGAGACCCAGTACTTC. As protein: CATSRDRGRAETQYF.

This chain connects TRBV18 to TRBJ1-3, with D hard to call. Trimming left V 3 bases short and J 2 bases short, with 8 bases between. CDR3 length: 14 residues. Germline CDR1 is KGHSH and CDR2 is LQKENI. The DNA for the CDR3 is TGTGCCAGCTCACCTCAACAGCCTGGAAACACCATATATTTT. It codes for CASSPQQPGNTIYF. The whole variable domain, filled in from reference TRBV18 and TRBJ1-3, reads NAGVMQNPRHLVRRRGQEARLRCSPMKGHSHVYWYRQLPEEGLKFMVYLQKENIIDESGMPKERFSAEFPKEGPSILRIQQVVRGDSAAYFCASSPQQPGNTIYFGEGSWLTVV.

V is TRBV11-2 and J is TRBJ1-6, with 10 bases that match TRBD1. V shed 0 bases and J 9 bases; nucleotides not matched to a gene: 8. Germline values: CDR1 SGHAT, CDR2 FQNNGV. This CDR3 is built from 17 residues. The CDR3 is CASSLDRTGGFGSPLHF. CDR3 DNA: TGTGCCAGCAGCTTAGATCGGACAGGGGGATTCGGTTCACCCCTCCACTTT.

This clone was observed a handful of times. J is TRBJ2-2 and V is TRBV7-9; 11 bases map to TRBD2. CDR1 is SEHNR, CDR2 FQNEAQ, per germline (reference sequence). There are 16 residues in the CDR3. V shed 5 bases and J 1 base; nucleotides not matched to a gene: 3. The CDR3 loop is CASSPSGGLNTGELFF. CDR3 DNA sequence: TGTGCCAGCAGCCCTAGCGGGGGGCTGAACACCGGGGAGCTGTTTTTT.

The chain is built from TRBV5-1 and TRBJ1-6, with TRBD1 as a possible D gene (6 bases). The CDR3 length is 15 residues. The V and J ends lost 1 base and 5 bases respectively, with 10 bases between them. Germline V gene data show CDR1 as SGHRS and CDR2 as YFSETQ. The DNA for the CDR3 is TGCGCCAGCAGCTTGAAAGGGGGAGATAATTCACCCCTCCACTTT. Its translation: CASSLKGGDNSPLHF.

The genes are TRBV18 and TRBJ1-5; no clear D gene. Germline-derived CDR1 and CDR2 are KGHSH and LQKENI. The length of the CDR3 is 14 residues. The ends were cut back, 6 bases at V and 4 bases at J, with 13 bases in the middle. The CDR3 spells CASSPGLQNQPQHF. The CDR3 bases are TGTGCCAGCTCTCCCGGACTGCAGAATCAGCCCCAGCATTTT.

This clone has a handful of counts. The chain's CDR3 is CASSQLALGEQFF. The CDR3 nucleotides read TGTGCCAGCAGCCAACTAGCGTTAGGCGAGCAGTTCTTC. The chain couples TRBV14 to TRBJ2-1; a possible D gene is TRBD2 (6 bases). The CDR3 is made up of 13 amino acids. V was trimmed by 2 bases and J by 10 bases, leaving 12 bases between them. The germline gives CDR1 SGHDN, CDR2 FVKESK.

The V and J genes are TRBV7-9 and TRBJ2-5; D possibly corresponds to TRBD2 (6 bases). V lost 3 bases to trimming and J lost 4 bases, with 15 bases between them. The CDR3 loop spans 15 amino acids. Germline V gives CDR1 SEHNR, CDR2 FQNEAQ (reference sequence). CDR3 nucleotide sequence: TGTGCCAGCAGCTTTCCCGCGGGGCTAGCAGAGACCCAGTACTTC. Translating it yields CASSFPAGLAETQYF.

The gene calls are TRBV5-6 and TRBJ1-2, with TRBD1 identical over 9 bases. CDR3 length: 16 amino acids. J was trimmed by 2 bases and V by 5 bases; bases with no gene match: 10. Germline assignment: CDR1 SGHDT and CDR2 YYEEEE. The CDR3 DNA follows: TGTGCCAGCAGTAGGAGCACCGGGACAGGGAACTATGGCTACACCTTC. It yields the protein CASSRSTGTGNYGYTF. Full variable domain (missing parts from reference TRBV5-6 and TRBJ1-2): DAGVTQSPTHLIKTRGQQVTLRCSPKSGHDTVSWYQQALGQGPQFIFQYYEEEERQRGNFPDRFSGHQFPNYSSELNVNALLLGDSALYLCASSRSTGTGNYGYTFGSGTRLTVV.

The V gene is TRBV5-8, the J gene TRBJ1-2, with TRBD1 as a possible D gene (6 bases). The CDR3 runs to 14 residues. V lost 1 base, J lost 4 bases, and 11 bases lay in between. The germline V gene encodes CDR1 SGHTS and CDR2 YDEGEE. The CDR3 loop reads CASSLTGLVYGYTF. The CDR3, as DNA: TGTGCCAGCAGCTTGACAGGGTTGGTCTATGGCTACACCTTC.

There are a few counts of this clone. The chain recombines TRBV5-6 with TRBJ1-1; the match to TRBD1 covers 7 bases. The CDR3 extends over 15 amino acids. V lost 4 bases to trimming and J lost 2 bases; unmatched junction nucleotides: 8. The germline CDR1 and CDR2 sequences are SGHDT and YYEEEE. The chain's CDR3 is CASSVYDRDNTEAFF. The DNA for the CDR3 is TGTGCCAGCAGCGTATATGACAGGGACAACACTGAAGCTTTCTTT. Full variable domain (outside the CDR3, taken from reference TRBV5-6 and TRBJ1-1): DAGVTQSPTHLIKTRGQQVTLRCSPKSGHDTVSWYQQALGQGPQFIFQYYEEEERQRGNFPDRFSGHQFPNYSSELNVNALLLGDSALYLCASSVYDRDNTEAFFGQGTRLTVV.

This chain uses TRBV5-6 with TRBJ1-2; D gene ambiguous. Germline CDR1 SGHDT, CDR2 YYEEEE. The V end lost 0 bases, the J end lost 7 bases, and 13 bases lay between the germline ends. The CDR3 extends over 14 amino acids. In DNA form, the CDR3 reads TGTGCCAGCAGCTTGGATTCGGGATTCAGTGGCTACACCTTC. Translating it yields CASSLDSGFSGYTF.

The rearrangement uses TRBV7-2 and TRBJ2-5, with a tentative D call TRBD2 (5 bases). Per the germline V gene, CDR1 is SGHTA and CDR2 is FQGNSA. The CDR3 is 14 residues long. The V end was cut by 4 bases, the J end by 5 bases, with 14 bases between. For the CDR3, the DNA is TGTGCCAGCAGCTCCCTCGGAGGTCGGGAGACCCAGTACTTC. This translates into CASSSLGGRETQYF.

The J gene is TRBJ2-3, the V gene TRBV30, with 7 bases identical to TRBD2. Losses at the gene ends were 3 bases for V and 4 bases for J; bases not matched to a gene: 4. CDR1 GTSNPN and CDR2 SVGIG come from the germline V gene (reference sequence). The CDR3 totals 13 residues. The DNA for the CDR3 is TGTGCCTGGAGATTGGCGGGGGCAGATACGCAGTATTTT. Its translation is CAWRLAGADTQYF.

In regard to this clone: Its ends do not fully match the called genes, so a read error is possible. The CDR3 nucleotides are TGTGCTAGCAGCTTAGCTTCACAAAAACGCACAGATACGCAGTATTTT. This sequence encodes CASSLASQKRTDTQYF. The V call is TRBV7-7, the J call TRBJ2-3; the D is unclear. Germline values: CDR1 SSHAT, CDR2 FNYEAQ (reference sequence). This CDR3 contains 16 residues.

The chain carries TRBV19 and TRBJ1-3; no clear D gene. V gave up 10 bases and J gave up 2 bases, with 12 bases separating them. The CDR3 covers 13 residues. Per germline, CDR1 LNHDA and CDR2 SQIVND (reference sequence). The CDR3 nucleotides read TGTGCCACCACGAGGGTAACTGGAAACACCATATATTTT. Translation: CATTRVTGNTIYF.

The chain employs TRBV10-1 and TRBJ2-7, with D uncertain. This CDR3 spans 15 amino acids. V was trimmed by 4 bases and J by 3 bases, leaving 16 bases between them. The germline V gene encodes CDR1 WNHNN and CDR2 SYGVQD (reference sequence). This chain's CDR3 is CASSAARALNYEQYF. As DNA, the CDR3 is TGCGCCAGCAGTGCTGCTAGAGCCCTAAACTACGAGCAGTACTTC.

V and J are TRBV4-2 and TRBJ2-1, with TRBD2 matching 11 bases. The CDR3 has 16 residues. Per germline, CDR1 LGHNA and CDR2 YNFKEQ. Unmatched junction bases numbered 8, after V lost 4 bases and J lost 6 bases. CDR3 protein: CASSPEIAGGPNEQFF. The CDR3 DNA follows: TGTGCCAGCAGCCCAGAAATAGCGGGGGGGCCCAATGAGCAGTTCTTC.

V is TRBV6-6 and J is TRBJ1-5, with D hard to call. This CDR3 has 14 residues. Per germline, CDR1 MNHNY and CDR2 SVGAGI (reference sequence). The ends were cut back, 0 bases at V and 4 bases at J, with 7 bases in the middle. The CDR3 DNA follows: TGTGCCAGCAGTTACTCGAGTATAAATCAGCCCCAGCATTTT. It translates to CASSYSSINQPQHF.

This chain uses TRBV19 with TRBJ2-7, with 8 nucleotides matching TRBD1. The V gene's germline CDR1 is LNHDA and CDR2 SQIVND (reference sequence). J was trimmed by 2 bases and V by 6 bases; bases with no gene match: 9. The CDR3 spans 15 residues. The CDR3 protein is CASRREQGGPYEQYF. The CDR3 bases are TGTGCCAGTAGACGAGAACAGGGGGGCCCCTACGAGCAGTACTTC.